This T cell receptor (beta chain) originates from a study of long-term antiretroviral therapy in people with HIV (dated by TCRdb to the early 2020s). Notes on the research overall: The earliest samples were collected roughly a decade before the 2015 WHO recommendation for immediate ART, at a time when ART was usually postponed until CD4 counts fell. This retrospective serial study examined whether starting ART and sustained HIV suppression were associated with changes in the composition and diversity of the TRB repertoire in peripheral blood. The cohort contributed over 150 cryopreserved PBMC samples from about 31 adults with confirmed HIV infection, collected serially over a mean of approximately six years (range 1-12). Of the 30 to 35 participants with HIV, 10 to 11 were female. No cross-contamination during QIAcube processing was shown when test extractions of a monoclonal T-cell line were performed alongside about 30 polyclonal samples. Overall results and qualifications from the work: Since PBMC availability was limited, sequencing covered only the TCR beta chain, with no alpha chain pairing. Because cell numbers in pre-ART samples were limited, unsorted PBMC were profiled instead of sorted CD4+ and CD8+ T cells. Inferences about post-ART repertoire changes were limited because no data were available on ART adherence, viral resistance or therapy changes. Narrower CDR3 length ranges were observed in HIV repertoires than in controls, and an antigen-experienced repertoire with only a slight naive shift after ART was suggested by the network structure. At every time point, the repertoire was dominated by expanded TRB clones first identified before ART initiation, although this dominance fluctuated and, in many PLHIV, declined after ART. The samples span the years 2004 to 2017, and the ART regimens used at that time may not be as effective as current regimens. Starting ART was linked to a significant rise in TRB diversity, yet even after long-term ART the diversity remained significantly lower than in transplant donor controls.

Trimming removed 5 bases from V and 4 bases from J, leaving 11 bases between the germline ends. There are 13 amino acids in the CDR3, from cysteine to phenylalanine inclusive. Left in the record is the CDR3 DNA by itself, 39 bases read in frame from the first base. The germline V gene gives CDR1 as SGHTA and CDR2 as FQGNSA. To be included, a participant needed at least one PBMC sample from before ART initiation plus at least two post-ART samples. All participants with HIV were treated in the United States of America. Before DNA extraction, cryopreserved samples containing roughly 1-11 million PBMC were thawed and washed. At the time of the earliest PBMC sample for each participant with HIV, ages ranged from about 23 to 60 years. PBMC samples from each participant spanned 1-4 timepoints before ART initiation and 2-8 timepoints after ART initiation, with a median of 7 samples. Serial HIV viral load, CD4+ T-cell count, ART history and demographic data were obtained for every participant. A Qiagen kit on a QIAcube was used to extract genomic DNA from unsorted PBMC, with samples processed in batches of 12.

The immunoSEQ hsTCRB v3.0 assay was used at survey level resolution to sequence the TRB variable region. A depth of roughly 40,000-55,000 T-cell genomes per sample was targeted for TRB sequencing. TRB libraries were pooled and sequenced on an Illumina MiSeq using a v3 150-cycle kit. As for the authors' bioinformatics: Repertoire analysis was run in R within a reproducible Nextflow workflow that covered QC, data transformation and analysis. LymphoSeq2, an R package for exploring AIRR-Seq data, was used to implement the custom analyses. After excluding a handful of samples that yielded fewer than 5000 total TRB sequences, 150 to 200 HIV repertoires remained for analysis. Among the approximately 190 HIV repertoires that were kept, 59 were collected before ART initiation and about 130 were collected after ART initiation. Each repertoire was downsampled to 5000 TRB nucleotide sequences, and summary statistics were averaged across 100 downsampling iterations. The analysis kept only TRB sequences whose CDR3 regions were at least seven amino acids long. Diversity was measured with a Shannon entropy-derived clonality score and the Gini coefficient. In repertoire networks, the top 5000 CDR3 amino acid sequences were linked whenever an edit distance of one separated two sequences. GLIPH2 predicted antigen specificity groups and MHC restriction for TRB CDR3 amino acid sequences. CDR3 amino acid sequences were matched against VDJdb and McPAS-TCR to flag known CMV, EBV, HIV or tissue antigen associations. Pre-ART, post-ART and control groups were compared with Wilcoxon signed-rank tests and Holm-Bonferroni correction. As stored in TCRdb, this immuneACCESS dataset retains in-frame rearrangements with V and J assigned. A fraction of the clones does not appear; measured against another copy, unresolved V genes explain less than half of the discrepancy, and the remainder lacks a known reason. That table gives V, J and clone size, and the DNA gave D and trimming. In this sample the table shows approximately 30,000 clones, roughly 82% of which occur a single time. Roughly 10% of the sample is held by the ten biggest clonotypes.

On this clone itself: No cognate antigen has been identified for it. The sample holds no much larger clone one base away, and base qualities are not on file.

The receptor's source is a man between 18 and 29 years old with HIV. The sample consisted of unsorted PBMCs, taken 0.8 years before starting antiretroviral therapy. The rearrangement combines TRBV7-2 with TRBJ1-2, and possibly TRBD1, on 6 matching bases. The nucleotide sequence is given as TGTGCCAGCAGCCATACAGGGAGCTATGGCTACACCTTC. It translates to CASSHTGSYGYTF. The CDR3, completed at both ends by the reference TRBV7-2 and TRBJ1-2 genes, gives the full variable domain GAGVSQSPSNKVTEKGKDVELRCDPISGHTALYWYRQSLGQGLEFLIYFQGNSAPDKSGLPSDRFSAERTGGSVSTLTIQRTQQEDSAVYLCASSHTGSYGYTFGSGTRLTVV.